A single sample is the source of the 6 T cell receptor beta chains below, sequenced in a study of cytomegalovirus exposure and HLA in healthy donors. PCR primers comprised 60 Vbeta and 13 Jbeta primers. Data came from immunoSEQ multiplex PCR; TCRdb stores just in-frame clones and leaves some out. The repertoire consists of roughly 220,000 clones, with around 83% occurring once and the leading ten covering about 3%. Sequences were obtained from PBMCs. These receptors were taken from a woman aged 40 to 50 in good health and CMV-seronegative.

J is TRBJ1-2 and V is TRBV29-1; the match to TRBD1 covers 9 bases. With V trimmed by 7 bases and J by 6 bases, 9 bases remained unmatched. The CDR3 contains 13 residues. Germline CDR1 SQVTM, CDR2 ANQGSEA. The CDR3 sequence is CSAAPGQGNGYTF. The CDR3 coding sequence is TGCAGCGCCGCACCGGGACAGGGAAATGGCTACACCTTC.

This clone is a singleton in its sample. The J gene is TRBJ2-7, the V gene TRBV5-1, with 9 bases identical to TRBD2. This CDR3 contains 14 residues. CDR1 is SGHRS, CDR2 YFSETQ, per germline. With 0 bases clipped from V and 5 bases from J, the junction kept 3 bases outside the gene matches. DNA for the CDR3: TGCGCCAGCAGCTTGGAGCCTAGCGGGAACGAGCAGTACTTC. Protein sequence: CASSLEPSGNEQYF. The complete variable domain, with remaining parts taken from reference TRBV5-1 and TRBJ2-7, reads KAGVTQTPRYLIKTRGQQVTLSCSPISGHRSVSWYQQTPGQGLQFLFEYFSETQRNKGNFPGRFSGRQFSNSRSEMNVSTLELGDSALYLCASSLEPSGNEQYFGPGTRLTVT.

This chain uses TRBV19 with TRBJ1-4, with 7 bases aligning to TRBD1. Germline trimming cut 2 bases from V and 6 bases from J; bases unmatched to any gene: 6. The CDR3 runs to 15 residues. In germline, CDR1 is LNHDA, CDR2 SQIVND (reference sequence). The CDR3 spells CASSIQGGDYEKLFF. DNA for the CDR3: TGTGCCAGTAGTATACAAGGGGGCGACTATGAAAAACTGTTTTTT.

The genes are TRBV19 and TRBJ2-1; 8 nucleotides line up with TRBD2. Germline values: CDR1 LNHDA, CDR2 SQIVND (reference sequence). The CDR3 contains 15 residues. V was pared by 5 bases and J by 7 bases, with 10 bases of the junction left unmatched. CDR3 region: CASSFLAGPRNEQFF. The CDR3 region has the DNA TGTGCCAGTAGTTTTTTAGCGGGGCCCCGGAATGAGCAGTTCTTC. The full variable domain, rest sourced from reference TRBV19 and TRBJ2-1, is DGGITQSPKYLFRKEGQNVTLSCEQNLNHDAMYWYRQDPGQGLRLIYYSQIVNDFQKGDIAEGYSVSREKKESFPLTVTSAQKNPTAFYLCASSFLAGPRNEQFFGPGTRLTVL.

The chain joins TRBV27 to TRBJ2-7, with 7 bases matching TRBD1. With V trimmed by 5 bases and J by 7 bases, 8 bases remained unmatched. Germline CDR1 and CDR2: MNHEY and SMNVEV (reference sequence). CDR3 length: 13 residues. The CDR3 DNA follows: TGTGCCAGCAGTACGACAGGGCCCTGGGAGCAGTACTTC. Its protein product is CASSTTGPWEQYF.

The chain carries TRBV2 and TRBJ2-7, with a tentative D call TRBD2 (5 bases). Trimming removed 8 bases at V and 2 bases at J, with 10 bases between. Germline lookup yields CDR1 SNHLY and CDR2 FYNNEI. The length of the CDR3 is 12 residues. The CDR3 DNA reads TGTGCCAGCCGTAGAGGGACCTACGAGCAGTACTTC. Its protein product is CASRRGTYEQYF.